What follows are 17 T cell receptor beta chains derived from one specimen sequenced in a study of T-cell memory formation after mild COVID-19. TCRdb ran MiXCR on the 5' RACE reads and lists one entry per CDR3 protein. Here the sample spans around 320,000 distinct CDR3 sequences, roughly 19% being singletons. Sample: PBMCs or a T cell subset sorted from them (not recorded which). These TCRs come from a man between 18 and 35 years old who had mild COVID-19 (a few samples of this study predate the infection). Cell type and time point are not known.

The V and J genes are TRBV20-1 and TRBJ2-7; unclear D gene. Germline-derived CDR1 and CDR2 are DFQATT and SNEGSKA (reference sequence). The length of the CDR3 is 13 residues. V was clipped by 6 bases and J by 4 bases, with 16 bases between them. CDR3 sequence reads: CSAVRADTYEQYF. The CDR3, as DNA: TGCAGTGCCGTCCGGGCCGATACGTACGAGCAGTACTTC.

The chain carries TRBV12-3 or TRBV12-4 and TRBJ2-7; D uncertain. V lost 4 bases, J lost 2 bases, and 6 bases lay in between. The CDR3 runs to 12 residues. The chain's CDR3 is CASSWTTYEQYF. The CDR3 nucleotides read TGTGCCAGCAGTTGGACCACCTACGAGCAGTACTTC.

This rearrangement joins TRBV24-1 to TRBJ2-1; 8 bases agree with TRBD2. Germline CDR1 and CDR2: KGHDR and SFDVKD. Unmatched junction bases numbered 8, after V lost 3 bases and J lost 5 bases. There are 16 residues in the CDR3. The CDR3 sequence: CATSDGRRGDNNEQFF. CDR3 in DNA: TGTGCCACCAGTGATGGACGGCGGGGGGACAACAATGAGCAGTTCTTC.

This clonotype occurred many times. This chain joins TRBV20-1 and TRBJ2-1; 10 nucleotides align to TRBD2. Trimming took 0 bases from V and 1 from J; bases not matched to a gene: 12. This CDR3 is 19 amino acids long. Germline V gene sequence: CDR1 DFQATT, CDR2 SNEGSKA (reference sequence). CDR3 residues: CSARDLNPSGGSSYNEQFF. CDR3 sequence (DNA): TGCAGTGCTAGAGATCTAAACCCTAGCGGGGGTTCGTCCTACAATGAGCAGTTCTTC.

This chain uses TRBV4-1 with TRBJ2-7, with D possibly TRBD1 on 6 matching bases. Between the trimmed V and J ends, which lost 4 bases and 0 bases, there was a span of 13 bases. CDR3 length: 15 residues. Germline values: CDR1 MGHRA, CDR2 YSYEKL. CDR3 DNA: TGCGCCAGCAGCCTTAAGGGGGAACACTCCTACGAGCAGTACTTC. As protein: CASSLKGEHSYEQYF.

This clonotype was counted a few times. This rearrangement joins TRBV5-1 to TRBJ2-1; TRBD2 matches 9 bases. Germline CDR1 and CDR2: SGHRS and YFSETQ. The CDR3 sequence is 14 residues long. Trimming cost V 3 bases and J 6 bases; bases outside gene matches: 4. As DNA, the CDR3 is TGCGCCAGCAGCTCGCCGGGACTAGCCAATGAGCAGTTCTTC. Protein product: CASSSPGLANEQFF.

This clonotype was observed many times. This chain joins TRBV7-9 and TRBJ2-3; a weak D match, TRBD2 (7 bases). Trimming removed 11 bases from V and 7 bases from J, with 22 bases in between. CDR1 is SEHNR and CDR2 is FQNEAQ in the germline V gene (reference sequence). The CDR3 has 14 residues. The CDR3 is CAGGAASSVNTQYF. CDR3 bases: TGTGCCGGGGGGGCAGCCTCTAGCGTGAATACGCAGTATTTT. Based on the CDR3 plus reference TRBV7-9 and TRBJ2-3, the full variable domain is DTGVSQNPRHKITKRGQNVTFRCDPISEHNRLYWYRQTLGQGPEFLTYFQNEAQLEKSRLLSDRFSAERPKGSFSTLEIQRTEQGDSAMYLCAGGAASSVNTQYFGPGTRLTVL.

In its sample, this clonotype was seen a few times. V usage is TRBV4-2 and J usage is TRBJ2-3; 7 nucleotides line up with TRBD1. Germline V gene sequence: CDR1 LGHNA, CDR2 YNFKEQ. This CDR3 spans 18 amino acids. With 4 bases clipped from V and 0 bases from J, the junction kept 13 bases outside the gene matches. DNA of the CDR3: TGTGCCAGCAGCCCCTCCGGGACAGTTTATACTAGCACAGATACGCAGTATTTT. It yields the protein CASSPSGTVYTSTDTQYF.

This chain joins TRBV5-1 and TRBJ1-4; D ambiguous. The CDR3 spans 19 residues. V lost 1 base and J 0 bases, leaving 19 bases between the germline ends. The germline V gene encodes CDR1 SGHRS and CDR2 YFSETQ. The CDR3 DNA reads as TGCGCCAGCAGCTTGACTCCAGACTACTATCATGCAACTAATGAAAAACTGTTTTTT. Amino acids: CASSLTPDYYHATNEKLFF. The full variable domain, rest sourced from reference TRBV5-1 and TRBJ1-4, is KAGVTQTPRYLIKTRGQQVTLSCSPISGHRSVSWYQQTPGQGLQFLFEYFSETQRNKGNFPGRFSGRQFSNSRSEMNVSTLELGDSALYLCASSLTPDYYHATNEKLFFGSGTQLSVL.

The table lists this clonotype with a few counts. The V call is TRBV7-3, the J call TRBJ2-1; 15 nucleotides align to TRBD2. Germline V gene sequence: CDR1 SGHTA, CDR2 FQGTGA. Losses at the gene ends were 5 bases for V and 8 bases for J; bases not matched to a gene: 7. CDR3 length: 16 amino acids. CDR3 loop: CASSHGLAGGHDEQFF. In nucleotides, the CDR3 is TGTGCCAGCAGCCATGGACTAGCGGGGGGGCATGATGAGCAGTTCTTC.

This clonotype was seen a few times. This chain links TRBV29-1 with TRBJ1-1; TRBD1 matches 7 bases. Losses at the gene ends were 5 bases for V and 0 bases for J; bases not matched to a gene: 9. The CDR3 spans 15 residues. Germline loops: CDR1 SQVTM, CDR2 ANQGSEA. The CDR3 loop reads CSVRDSASMNTEAFF. In nucleotides, the CDR3 is TGCAGCGTTCGGGACAGCGCGTCCATGAACACTGAAGCTTTCTTT.

The chain couples TRBV20-1 to TRBJ1-1; D is uncertain. With 6 bases removed from V and 1 base from J, the gap between germline ends came to 12 bases. CDR3 length: 13 residues. Germline assignment: CDR1 DFQATT and CDR2 SNEGSKA (reference sequence). The CDR3 DNA reads as TGCAGTGCAGCAACTCAGTCGAACACTGAAGCTTTCTTT. Protein: CSAATQSNTEAFF.

This clonotype was seen more than once but under ten times. This chain uses TRBV20-1 with TRBJ2-6; the D is unclear. This CDR3 is built from 13 residues. In germline, CDR1 is DFQATT, CDR2 SNEGSKA (reference sequence). Trimming shortened V by 7 bases and J by 0 bases, and 7 bases separated the two germline ends. Written as DNA, the CDR3 is TGCAGTGGCGGCGTCTCTGGGGCCAACGTCCTGACTTTC. It is translated as CSGGVSGANVLTF.

The chain joins TRBV27 to TRBJ1-1; the match to TRBD1 covers 10 bases. After removal of 6 bases from V and 5 bases from J, the junction contained 6 bases not matched to a gene. The germline gives CDR1 MNHEY, CDR2 SMNVEV (reference sequence). The CDR3 runs 14 residues. For the CDR3, the DNA is TGTGCCAGCAGGTGGGACAGGGGAAGTACTGAAGCTTTCTTT. It translates to CASRWDRGSTEAFF.

The genes are TRBV4-2 and TRBJ2-7; 7 bases line up with TRBD1. The V segment lost 1 base and the J segment 2 bases; nucleotides outside the gene matches: 2. This CDR3 is built from 14 residues. The germline V gene encodes CDR1 LGHNA and CDR2 YNFKEQ. CDR3 amino acids: CASSQGDRAYEQYF. DNA for the CDR3: TGTGCCAGCAGCCAAGGGGACAGAGCCTACGAGCAGTACTTC.

The chain uses TRBV12-5 and TRBJ2-1, with D perhaps being TRBD1 or TRBD2 (5 bases each). From germline, CDR1 is LGHNT and CDR2 FRNRAP. The CDR3 length is 11 residues. Between the trimmed V and J ends, which lost 1 base and 12 bases, there was a span of 7 bases. The CDR3 nucleotides read TGTGCTAGTGGTTTGGCAGGGACGCAGTTCTTC. Protein: CASGLAGTQFF.

The chain couples TRBV28 to TRBJ1-2; 8 nucleotides match TRBD1. Germline-derived CDR1 and CDR2 are MDHEN and SYDVKM. V was clipped by 4 bases and J by 8 bases; unmatched bases: 6. This CDR3 is 13 amino acids long. The CDR3: CASSSSGTGGYTF. For the CDR3, the DNA is TGTGCCAGCAGTTCTTCCGGGACAGGCGGCTACACCTTC.